Below are 21 T cell receptor beta chains sequenced from a single sample in a study of cytomegalovirus exposure and HLA in healthy donors. The PCR had 60 Vbeta and 13 Jbeta primers. Measured with immunoSEQ multiplex PCR; TCRdb has only the in-frame clones, and not every one. The top ten hold 0.71% of the sample, which has roughly 200,000 clones, over 70% seen once. The sequencing sample was made of PBMCs. Source of these receptors: a boy aged 2-9 years in good health and CMV-seronegative.

This clone was detected a few times. The chain is built from TRBV7-9 and TRBJ2-7, with 13 bases fitting TRBD2. The length of the CDR3 is 17 residues. Per the germline V gene, CDR1 is SEHNR and CDR2 is FQNEAQ (reference sequence). The V and J ends lost 4 bases and 2 bases, in that order; junction bases with no gene match: 8. The CDR3 loop reads CASSSTSGRPGAYEQYF. The CDR3 nucleotides are TGTGCCAGCAGCTCGACTAGCGGGAGGCCCGGGGCCTACGAGCAGTACTTC.

V gene TRBV27 combines with J gene TRBJ2-4; 13 positions agree with TRBD2. In germline, CDR1 is MNHEY, CDR2 SMNVEV (reference sequence). Trimming cost V 5 bases and J 2 bases; bases outside gene matches: 3. The length of the CDR3 is 16 residues. DNA of the CDR3: TGTGCCAGCAGTACCGGGACTAGCGGGACCAAAAACATTCAGTACTTC. Translation gives CASSTGTSGTKNIQYF.

The rearrangement links TRBV11-2 to TRBJ2-1; 12 nucleotides match TRBD2. V shed 0 bases and J 6 bases; nucleotides not matched to a gene: 6. CDR3 length equals 17 residues. Germline V gene data show CDR1 as SGHAT and CDR2 as FQNNGV. CDR3 sequence (DNA): TGTGCCAGCAGCTTAGAGCTAGCGGGGGGGCGGGGCAATGAGCAGTTCTTC. Its translation: CASSLELAGGRGNEQFF.

This rearrangement joins TRBV5-1 to TRBJ2-7; TRBD2 aligns across 9 bases. Trimming took 3 bases from V and 3 from J; bases not matched to a gene: 7. Germline V lookup: CDR1 SGHRS, CDR2 YFSETQ. This CDR3 region has 15 residues. This CDR3 is CASSSGLARIYEQYF. The CDR3 bases are TGCGCCAGCAGCTCAGGACTAGCGAGGATCTACGAGCAGTACTTC.

This chain links TRBV6-6 with TRBJ2-5; 8 positions agree with TRBD1. Unmatched junction bases numbered 5, after V lost 6 bases and J lost 5 bases. The germline CDR1 and CDR2 sequences are MNHNY and SVGAGI (reference sequence). CDR3 size: 13 residues. CDR3 sequence reads: CASRVPGGETQYF. In nucleotides, the CDR3 is TGTGCCAGCAGGGTACCAGGGGGCGAGACCCAGTACTTC.

The chain combines TRBV19 with TRBJ1-5; D gene uncertain. CDR1 LNHDA and CDR2 SQIVND come from the germline V gene (reference sequence). The CDR3 length is 14 residues. V was trimmed by 5 bases and J by 2 bases, leaving 10 bases between them. The CDR3 region has the DNA TGTGCCAGTAGTTACATGGGAGGCAATCAGCCCCAGCATTTT. Protein product: CASSYMGGNQPQHF.

J is TRBJ2-7 and V is TRBV7-9; 13 positions agree with TRBD2. V was pared by 10 bases and J by 2 bases, with 5 bases of the junction left unmatched. Per the germline V gene, CDR1 is SEHNR and CDR2 is FQNEAQ (reference sequence). The CDR3 is made up of 14 amino acids. The CDR3 nucleotides are TGTGCCACAACCGGGACTAGCGGGACCTACGAGCAGTACTTC. Protein product: CATTGTSGTYEQYF.

The V call is TRBV27, the J call TRBJ1-1, with 8 positions matching TRBD1. The germline V gene encodes CDR1 MNHEY and CDR2 SMNVEV (reference sequence). The CDR3 covers 13 residues. Unmatched junction bases numbered 2, after V lost 2 bases and J lost 6 bases. As DNA, the CDR3 is TGTGCCAGCAGTTTAGCAGGGGGCTCTGAAGCTTTCTTT. As protein: CASSLAGGSEAFF.

The rearrangement links TRBV2 to TRBJ1-6; 7 nucleotides agree with TRBD1. This CDR3 comprises 15 residues. V was pared by 7 bases and J by 10 bases, with 13 bases of the junction left unmatched. Germline V gives CDR1 SNHLY, CDR2 FYNNEI. The CDR3 bases are TGTGCCAGCATAGGGTTGGGCAGGGGGGAATCACCCCTCCACTTT. Its protein product is CASIGLGRGESPLHF.

J is TRBJ2-7 and V is TRBV5-1, with TRBD2 matching over 9 bases. CDR1 is SGHRS, CDR2 YFSETQ, per germline. The CDR3 is 15 residues long. J was trimmed by 6 bases and V by 0 bases; bases with no gene match: 7. Here the CDR3 reads CASSLAPLAGREQYF. The CDR3 bases are TGCGCCAGCAGCTTGGCCCCTCTAGCGGGACGCGAGCAGTACTTC.

The J gene is TRBJ2-1, the V gene TRBV11-2, with 8 positions matching TRBD2. Germline assignment: CDR1 SGHAT and CDR2 FQNNGV. This CDR3 region has 14 residues. V lost 4 bases, J lost 9 bases, and 8 bases stayed unmatched. CDR3 amino acids: CASSSVLAGSEQFF. For the CDR3, the DNA is TGTGCCAGCAGCTCAGTATTAGCGGGAAGTGAGCAGTTCTTC.

The chain has TRBV7-9 and TRBJ2-1; no reliable D call. Trimming pared 8 bases from V and 0 bases from J, leaving 20 bases between. CDR1 SEHNR and CDR2 FQNEAQ come from the germline V gene (reference sequence). CDR3 length equals 17 residues. CDR3 residues: CASGTSSAKSSYNEQFF. The CDR3 nucleotides read TGTGCCAGCGGAACATCCAGCGCCAAGAGCTCCTACAATGAGCAGTTCTTC.

This clone was seen a single time. The chain couples TRBV29-1 to TRBJ1-2; 9 bases fit TRBD1. V trimming: 2 bases; J trimming: 1 base; junction bases outside the gene matches: 8. Per germline, CDR1 SQVTM and CDR2 ANQGSEA. This CDR3 is 16 amino acids long. The CDR3 coding sequence is TGCAGCGTTGAACTGTTCGGACAGGGGAATAACTATGGCTACACCTTC. It encodes CSVELFGQGNNYGYTF.

Of note for this clone: One end of the junction varies from germline; a read error may be responsible. V usage is TRBV7-7 and J usage is TRBJ2-7; possible D gene TRBD2, 5 bases. Germline V lookup: CDR1 SSHAT, CDR2 FNYEAQ (reference sequence). The CDR3 has 13 amino acids. CDR3 sequence reads: CASSPGLGNEQYF. As DNA, the CDR3 is TGTGCTAGCAGCCCGGGGTTAGGGAACGAGCAGTACTTC.

This chain connects TRBV27 to TRBJ2-1; D not resolved. The CDR3 is made up of 15 amino acids. Germline assignment: CDR1 MNHEY and CDR2 SMNVEV (reference sequence). V was trimmed by 3 bases and J by 0 bases, leaving 9 bases between them. CDR3 in amino acids: CASSFSQVSYNEQFF. CDR3 nucleotides: TGTGCCAGCAGTTTCTCCCAGGTCTCCTACAATGAGCAGTTCTTC.

This clone appeared a single time. V is TRBV9 and J is TRBJ1-6; 8 nucleotides line up with TRBD1. Germline CDR1 SGDLS, CDR2 YYNGEE. After removal of 4 bases from V and 5 bases from J, the junction contained 2 bases not matched to a gene. This CDR3 is 14 amino acids long. CDR3 nucleotides: TGTGCCAGCAGCCCGGGACAGGATAATTCACCCCTCCACTTT. Residues: CASSPGQDNSPLHF.

The chain combines TRBV28 with TRBJ2-3; no reliable D call. Germline values: CDR1 MDHEN, CDR2 SYDVKM. The CDR3 spans 13 residues. Trimming took off 5 bases at V and 0 bases at J, with 6 bases between the two ends. Here the CDR3 reads CASSGPSTDTQYF. The CDR3 bases are TGTGCCAGCAGTGGGCCAAGCACAGATACGCAGTATTTT.

The V gene is TRBV4-2, the J gene TRBJ2-5; 8 bases are shared with TRBD2. This CDR3 contains 16 residues. The V and J ends lost 1 base and 5 bases, in that order; junction bases with no gene match: 9. CDR1 and CDR2 (germline): LGHNA, YNFKEQ. The CDR3 is CASSQADGRAEETQYF. DNA for the CDR3: TGTGCCAGCAGCCAAGCCGACGGGAGGGCCGAGGAGACCCAGTACTTC.

The chain recombines TRBV9 with TRBJ1-6, with D possibly TRBD1 on 5 matching bases. Per the germline V gene, CDR1 is SGDLS and CDR2 is YYNGEE. This CDR3 has 17 residues. Between the trimmed V and J ends, which lost 3 bases and 3 bases, there was a span of 16 bases. The CDR3 region is CASSGSGETLYNSPLHF. For the CDR3, the DNA is TGTGCCAGCAGCGGCTCGGGGGAGACACTCTATAATTCACCCCTCCACTTT.

This chain connects TRBV27 to TRBJ2-5; 8 positions agree with TRBD1. V shed 8 bases, J shed 5 bases, and the junction held 16 bases outside the gene matches. The CDR3 spans 16 residues. Germline assignment: CDR1 MNHEY and CDR2 SMNVEV (reference sequence). The DNA of the CDR3 is TGTGCCAGCGCATTTTACAGGGGGATGGTTAGGGAGACCCAGTACTTC. Encoded protein: CASAFYRGMVRETQYF.

The rearrangement links TRBV30 to TRBJ1-3; D is ambiguous. This CDR3 has 13 amino acids. V lost 8 bases and J 4 bases, leaving 15 bases between the germline ends. In germline, CDR1 is GTSNPN, CDR2 SVGIG (reference sequence). The CDR3 protein is CAGTWAIGNTIYF. The CDR3, as DNA: TGTGCCGGCACTTGGGCGATAGGAAACACCATATATTTT.